Reported below is one T cell receptor (beta chain). Generated by immunoSEQ multiplex PCR, the TCRdb table keeps only in-frame clones and is missing some. The sample holds 90,000 to 120,000 clones, roughly 92% seen once. This entry comes from a study of blood T cell repertoires in COVID-19. V lost 5 bases and J 2 bases, leaving 22 bases between the germline ends. CDR3 length: 18 residues. Germline V gives CDR1 SGHAT, CDR2 FQNNGV. V gene TRBV11-2 combines with J gene TRBJ1-3; possibly TRBD1 for D (6 bases). Sequenced material: peripheral blood. The clonotype originates from a man aged 65 to 79 with acute or convalescent COVID-19. The CDR3 DNA is TGTGCCAGCAGCCTCCGGGGGGCTACTAACACGGCTGGAAACACCATATATTTT. Encoded protein: CASSLRGATNTAGNTIYF.